This TCR beta chain was sequenced in a study of regulatory T cells in long-lasting Graves disease. Library construction for TCR beta used iRepertoire HTBI primers and Arm-PCR of CDR3 regions. TCRdb reprocessed the multiplex PCR reads via MiXCR and lists one record per CDR3 protein. The table includes 560,000 or so distinct CDR3 sequences, 16% detected once. The time point: newly diagnosed GD, antithyroid drugs for less than 3 months. From PBMCs, RNA was extracted and then used to make the TCR library. American Thyroid Association guidelines defined Graves' disease diagnosis. EDTA tubes collected approximately 10 milliliters of peripheral blood. Between the trimmed V and J ends, which lost 3 bases and 4 bases, there was a span of 15 bases. The CDR3 runs to 16 residues. Germline lookup yields CDR1 MNHEY and CDR2 SMNVEV (reference sequence). These data were also reused for a study on T cells in Graves' hyperthyroidism and ophthalmopathy.

The starting material was peripheral blood mononuclear cells (PBMCs), obtained at new diagnosis, from a patient treated with antithyroid drugs. The receptor was derived from a man between 18 and 29 years old with Graves disease. The rearrangement joins TRBV27 to TRBJ2-2; D gene ambiguous. The CDR3 nucleotides are TGTGCCAGCAGTTTGTTGTCAGCGACCTCCACCGGGGAGCTGTTTTTT. Amino acids: CASSLLSATSTGELFF.